These 20 T cell receptor beta chains were sequenced from one sample in a study of blood T cell repertoires in COVID-19. Here immunoSEQ multiplex PCR was the method, and the copy in TCRdb shows in-frame clones only, minus some. Among fewer than 100,000 clones, about 86% were seen once, and the ten largest hold 15%. Sample: peripheral blood. The receptors shown here come from a human donor in a cohort sampled during active COVID-19.

Only one count was recorded for this clone. The chain is built from TRBV5-5 and TRBJ1-2; 7 nucleotides line up with TRBD1. The V gene end was trimmed by 4 bases and the J gene end by 9 bases; junction bases not matched to a gene: 15. The germline V gene has CDR1 SGHKS and CDR2 YYEKEE (reference sequence). The CDR3 length is 15 residues. The CDR3 sequence: CASSRVRGDSSRYTF. The CDR3 DNA is TGTGCCAGCAGCCGCGTTCGCGGGGACAGTTCGCGCTACACCTTC.

The V and J genes are TRBV5-1 and TRBJ2-2, with D perhaps matching TRBD1 (6 bases). Germline CDR1 reads SGHRS; CDR2 reads YFSETQ. Trimming pared 5 bases from V and 0 bases from J, leaving 14 bases between. The CDR3 consists of 16 residues. The CDR3 sequence: CASRYDRRTNTGELFF. The CDR3 DNA sequence: TGCGCCAGCAGATACGACAGGAGAACGAACACCGGGGAGCTGTTTTTT.

The V call is TRBV5-8, the J call TRBJ1-5, with 7 bases fitting TRBD1. With V trimmed by 0 bases and J by 6 bases, 0 bases remained unmatched. CDR1 is SGHTS, CDR2 YDEGEE, per germline. This CDR3 contains 13 residues. This chain's CDR3 is CASSLGQGQPQHF. CDR3 sequence (DNA): TGTGCCAGCAGCTTGGGACAGGGTCAGCCCCAGCATTTT.

The V call is TRBV21-1, the J call TRBJ2-7; the tabulated D call, TRBD1, remains unverified against the DNA. TRBV21-1 is annotated as a pseudogene. The length of the CDR3 is 16 residues. The CDR3 sequence: CASSKASGTGSYEQYF. The CDR3, as DNA: TGTGCCAGCAGCAAAGCTTCCGGGACAGGGTCCTACGAGCAGTACTTC.

The chain employs TRBV19 and TRBJ2-7; a possible D gene is TRBD1 (6 bases). Germline values: CDR1 LNHDA, CDR2 SQIVND (reference sequence). V gave up 1 base and J gave up 7 bases, with 11 bases separating them. This CDR3 spans 13 amino acids. The CDR3 is CASSIAQGLEQYF. CDR3 in DNA: TGTGCCAGTAGTATAGCTCAGGGGCTGGAGCAGTACTTC.

This rearrangement joins TRBV6-5 to TRBJ1-2, with 7 bases matching TRBD1. Germline loops: CDR1 MNHEY, CDR2 SVGAGI. The CDR3 contains 14 residues. The trim removed 10 bases at V and 1 base at J, leaving 9 bases unmatched. The CDR3 region is CATGDRAVNYGYTF. CDR3 in DNA: TGTGCCACGGGTGACAGGGCCGTTAACTATGGCTACACCTTC.

The V gene is TRBV5-8, the J gene TRBJ2-3; TRBD2 agrees at 9 bases. Germline CDR1 is SGHTS and CDR2 is YDEGEE. The trim removed 4 bases at V and 4 bases at J, leaving 10 bases unmatched. This CDR3 has 16 residues. The CDR3 spells CASSLGTSISADTQYF. CDR3 DNA: TGTGCCAGCAGCCTCGGGACTAGCATTTCCGCAGATACGCAGTATTTT.

This clone was observed once. This chain links TRBV19 with TRBJ1-1; D not certain. The CDR3 spans 11 residues. Germline values: CDR1 LNHDA, CDR2 SQIVND (reference sequence). The ends were cut back, 5 bases at V and 8 bases at J, with 9 bases in the middle. CDR3 bases: TGTGCCAGTAGTTTTTTTTCAGAAGCTTTCTTT. Encoded protein: CASSFFSEAFF.

J is TRBJ2-1 and V is TRBV27; TRBD2 is a possible D gene (5 bases). The CDR3 spans 17 residues. The ends were cut back, 5 bases at V and 6 bases at J, with 23 bases in the middle. The germline CDR1 and CDR2 sequences are MNHEY and SMNVEV (reference sequence). The CDR3 sequence: CASSPLPLDLGSNEQFF. The CDR3 DNA sequence: TGTGCCAGCAGTCCCCTACCGTTGGACTTAGGGAGCAATGAGCAGTTCTTC.

This clone was detected only a few times. J is TRBJ2-7 and V is TRBV4-1; a weak D match, TRBD2 (7 bases). The V gene lost 0 bases and the J gene lost 2 bases, with 23 bases spanning the gap. Germline CDR1 is MGHRA and CDR2 is YSYEKL. CDR3 length equals 19 residues. The CDR3 region has the DNA TGCGCCAGCAGCCAAGAGGCGATGGGGGGGCGGGATATTCCCTACGAGCAGTACTTC. Amino acid sequence: CASSQEAMGGRDIPYEQYF.

The DNA of the CDR3 is TGTGCCAGCAGCCAGGCAGGGGCTAGGTATGGCTACACCTTC. Translating it yields CASSQAGARYGYTF. This chain joins TRBV27 and TRBJ1-2; D is perhaps TRBD1 (6 bases). The germline V gene encodes CDR1 MNHEY and CDR2 SMNVEV (reference sequence). This CDR3 contains 14 residues. V gave up 6 bases and J gave up 5 bases, with 16 bases separating them.

V is TRBV9 and J is TRBJ1-5; TRBD1 is a possible D gene (5 bases). This CDR3 is built from 16 residues. CDR1 is SGDLS, CDR2 YYNGEE, per germline. Deletions cut 0 bases from V and 5 bases from J, with 15 bases between. The CDR3 coding sequence is TGTGCCAGCAGCGTAGGGGGCAGGGTGGGCGATCAGCCCCAGCATTTT. It codes for CASSVGGRVGDQPQHF.

The table lists this clone with a few counts. This chain connects TRBV6-2 or TRBV6-3 to TRBJ1-1, with a weak D call TRBD1 (5 bases). With 3 bases removed from V and 5 bases from J, the gap between germline ends came to 10 bases. The CDR3 spans 13 residues. From germline, CDR1 is MNHEY and CDR2 SVGEGT. CDR3 nucleotide sequence: TGTGCCAGCAGTTATTTTAGGACAACTGAAGCTTTCTTT. As protein: CASSYFRTTEAFF.

This chain connects TRBV10-3 to TRBJ2-5; tentatively, D is TRBD1 (6 bases). This CDR3 has 13 amino acids. V lost 5 bases, J lost 2 bases, and 9 bases lay in between. The germline V gene has CDR1 ENHRY and CDR2 SYGVKD. CDR3 amino acids: CAISSQGQETQYF. CDR3 coding DNA: TGTGCCATCAGTTCTCAGGGGCAAGAGACCCAGTACTTC.

V and J are TRBV24-1 and TRBJ2-1; TRBD1 matches at 7 bases. The V and J ends lost 3 bases and 9 bases, in that order; junction bases with no gene match: 7. Germline V gene sequence: CDR1 KGHDR, CDR2 SFDVKD. The CDR3 covers 14 residues. The CDR3, as DNA: TGTGCCACCAGTGATGGGGCAGGGGGTGGTGAGCAGTTCTTC. As protein: CATSDGAGGGEQFF.

In this sample, this clone turned up many times. CDR3: CASSLVTGGDNEQFF. Here the CDR3 DNA reads TGTGCCAGCAGCTTAGTGACGGGAGGGGACAATGAGCAGTTCTTC. This rearrangement joins TRBV7-9 to TRBJ2-1; 8 positions match TRBD2. The CDR3 is 15 residues long. Trimming removed 1 base from V and 5 bases from J; junction bases left unmatched: 4. Germline-derived CDR1 and CDR2 are SEHNR and FQNEAQ (reference sequence).

V and J are TRBV11-2 and TRBJ1-6, with 9 bases lining up with TRBD1. The CDR3 runs to 14 residues. Germline V gene lookup returns CDR1 SGHAT and CDR2 FQNNGV. J lost 8 bases, V lost 3 bases, and 2 bases had no gene match. CDR3 nucleotides: TGTGCCAGCAGCTTCCGGGACAGGGATTCACCCCTCCACTTT. This codes for CASSFRDRDSPLHF.

This chain joins TRBV3-1 (or the pseudogene TRBV3-2) and TRBJ2-5, with TRBD2 matching over 10 bases. The germline V gene has CDR1 LGHDT and CDR2 YNNKEL (reference sequence). After removal of 1 base from V and 1 base from J, the junction contained 6 bases not matched to a gene. This CDR3 comprises 17 residues. The CDR3 reads CASSQGTSGRAQETQYF. As DNA, the CDR3 is TGTGCCAGCAGCCAAGGTACGAGCGGGAGGGCCCAAGAGACCCAGTACTTC.

The chain employs TRBV25-1 and TRBJ2-1; a weak D match, TRBD1 (5 bases). Germline lookup yields CDR1 MGHDK and CDR2 SYGVNS. The CDR3 has 17 residues. V shed 7 bases and J shed 9 bases, with 28 bases lying between them. The CDR3 reads CASTQGFGVTGVGEQFF. The CDR3 nucleotides read TGTGCCAGCACCCAGGGTTTTGGGGTGACTGGGGTAGGTGAGCAGTTCTTC.

The chain joins TRBV19 to TRBJ2-5; 10 nucleotides match TRBD2. The CDR3 consists of 15 residues. Looked up from germline, CDR1 is LNHDA and CDR2 is SQIVND (reference sequence). V shed 5 bases and J 6 bases; nucleotides not matched to a gene: 9. The CDR3 DNA sequence: TGTGCCAGTAGTGAAACTAGCGGGGTCCCAAAGACCCAGTACTTC. Protein: CASSETSGVPKTQYF.